Listed below are T cell receptor beta chains from one sample, sequenced in a study of T cell responses to AZD1222 COVID-19 vaccine. TCRdb keeps only in-frame clones here, not all; method: immunoSEQ multiplex PCR. This table holds approximately 150,000 clones, around 92% found once. The source was peripheral blood, collected on day 0 of AZD1222 vaccination. The receptors here all came from an adult in good health. The CDR3 runs from the conserved cysteine through the conserved F or W. Each record gives: CDR3 protein, CDR3 DNA, V gene, clone size, D gene, J gene. D genes are given only for firm matches. Where a row states a size, it is once, few, many or the class of an expanded clone; other rows omit it.

CDR3: CASSQVAGHTFEQYF
DNA: TGTGCCAGCAGCCAAGTTGCGGGGCATACCTTTGAGCAGTACTTC
V: TRBV3-1/TRBV3-2
size: .
D: .
J: TRBJ2-7

CDR3: CASTWEKNTEAFF
DNA: TGTGCCAGCACCTGGGAGAAGAACACTGAAGCTTTCTTT
V: TRBV12-3/TRBV12-4
size: .
D: .
J: TRBJ1-1

CDR3: CASSSLWIADNEQFF
DNA: TGCGCCAGCAGCTCCCTGTGGATAGCGGACAATGAGCAGTTCTTC
V: TRBV5-1
size: .
D: .
J: TRBJ2-1

CDR3: CASRSQESSYNSPLHF
DNA: TGTGCCAGCAGGTCACAGGAGAGCTCCTATAATTCACCCCTCCACTTT
V: TRBV4-2
size: .
D: .
J: TRBJ1-6

CDR3: CASSEARNTEAFF
DNA: TGTGCCAGCAGTGAGGCGAGGAACACTGAAGCTTTCTTT
V: TRBV6-1
size: .
D: .
J: TRBJ1-1

CDR3: CASSLVGRGARAFF
DNA: TGTGCCAGCAGCTTGGTCGGCAGGGGGGCGAGGGCTTTCTTT
V: TRBV5-4
size: once
D: TRBD1
J: TRBJ1-1

CDR3: CASSPPTGGTDTQYF
DNA: TGTGCCAGCTCACCACCGACAGGGGGGACAGATACGCAGTATTTT
V: TRBV18
size: .
D: TRBD1
J: TRBJ2-3

CDR3: CTSSSTVNYGYTF
DNA: TGTACCAGCAGCTCGACAGTAAACTATGGCTACACCTTC
V: TRBV12-3/TRBV12-4
size: .
D: .
J: TRBJ1-2

CDR3: CASSFGPSPGTQYF
DNA: TGTGCCAGCAGCTTTGGCCCCTCGCCCGGGACCCAGTACTTC
V: TRBV7-3
size: .
D: .
J: TRBJ2-5

CDR3: CASSSQGGGNTIYF
DNA: TGTGCCAGCAGCTCGCAGGGGGGCGGAAACACCATATATTTT
V: TRBV3-1/TRBV3-2
size: .
D: TRBD1
J: TRBJ1-3

CDR3: CASSLLWEPQHF
DNA: TGTGCCAGCAGCCTACTGTGGGAGCCCCAGCATTTT
V: TRBV7-4
size: .
D: .
J: TRBJ1-5

CDR3: CASSLRTDYGYTF
DNA: TGTGCCAGCAGTTTAAGGACAGATTATGGCTACACCTTC
V: TRBV12-3/TRBV12-4
size: .
D: .
J: TRBJ1-2

CDR3: CAWRLPSTDTQYF
DNA: TGTGCCTGGAGATTGCCCAGCACAGATACGCAGTATTTT
V: TRBV30
size: .
D: .
J: TRBJ2-3

CDR3: CASTAPGQGFYSPLHF
DNA: TGTGCCAGCACCGCACCGGGACAGGGTTTTTATTCACCCCTCCACTTT
V: TRBV28
size: .
D: TRBD1
J: TRBJ1-6

CDR3: CASSTPGTQYF
DNA: TGTGCCAGCAGCACCCCTGGGACCCAGTACTTC
V: TRBV7-9
size: .
D: .
J: TRBJ2-5

CDR3: CASSAGGRGYEQFF
DNA: TGTGCCAGCAGCGCGGGGGGGCGAGGCTATGAGCAGTTCTTC
V: TRBV9
size: .
D: TRBD2
J: TRBJ2-1

CDR3: CASSWTSGGPVSYNEQFF
DNA: TGTGCCAGCTCATGGACTAGCGGGGGTCCGGTCTCCTACAATGAGCAGTTCTTC
V: TRBV18
size: .
D: TRBD2
J: TRBJ2-1

CDR3: CASSLGQNYGYTF
DNA: TGTGCCAGCAGTCTCGGACAGAACTATGGCTACACCTTC
V: TRBV28
size: once
D: .
J: TRBJ1-2

CDR3: CASSRSGELFF
DNA: TGTGCCTCCTCCCGGAGCGGGGAGCTGTTTTTT
V: TRBV2
size: .
D: .
J: TRBJ2-2

CDR3: CASSSPPQPQHF
DNA: TGTGCCAGCAGTTCCCCCCCTCAGCCCCAGCATTTT
V: TRBV27
size: .
D: .
J: TRBJ1-5

CDR3: CASSLSRGPQGHTQYF
DNA: TGTGCCAGCTCACTCTCCCGGGGCCCCCAGGGACATACGCAGTATTTT
V: TRBV18
size: .
D: .
J: TRBJ2-3

CDR3: CSVDRGYGYTF
DNA: TGCAGCGTGGACAGGGGGTACGGCTACACCTTC
V: TRBV29-1
size: .
D: TRBD1
J: TRBJ1-2

CDR3: CATSDFPSGTGELFF
DNA: TGTGCCACCAGTGATTTTCCTAGCGGCACCGGGGAGCTGTTTTTT
V: TRBV24-1
size: few
D: TRBD2
J: TRBJ2-2

CDR3: CASSQGVQGLKGYGYTF
DNA: TGTGCCAGCAGCCAGGGGGTCCAGGGACTAAAGGGCTATGGCTACACCTTC
V: TRBV7-9
size: .
D: TRBD1
J: TRBJ1-2

CDR3: CATSRGGAGNEQFF
DNA: TGTGCCACCAGCAGAGGGGGAGCAGGGAATGAGCAGTTCTTC
V: TRBV15
size: .
D: .
J: TRBJ2-1

CDR3: CATSDPLIISDTQYF
DNA: TGTGCCACCAGTGACCCCTTGATTATATCAGATACGCAGTATTTT
V: TRBV24-1
size: .
D: .
J: TRBJ2-3

CDR3: CASTEGCRNIGVQPQHF
DNA: TGTGCCAGCACGGAGGGATGTCGAAATATAGGAGTTCAGCCCCAGCATTTT
V: TRBV21-1
size: .
D: .
J: TRBJ1-5

CDR3: CAWSVTGGYGYTF
DNA: TGTGCCTGGAGTGTTACAGGGGGCTATGGCTACACCTTC
V: TRBV30
size: .
D: TRBD1
J: TRBJ1-2

CDR3: CASSLVVAGEYQETQYF
DNA: TGCGCCAGCAGCTTAGTGGTAGCGGGGGAGTACCAAGAGACCCAGTACTTC
V: TRBV5-1
size: .
D: TRBD2
J: TRBJ2-5

CDR3: CASSPGALEQFF
DNA: TGTGCCAGCAGCCCGGGGGCGTTGGAGCAGTTCTTC
V: TRBV7-9
size: .
D: .
J: TRBJ2-1

CDR3: CASSPSDRGAYEQYF
DNA: TGTGCCAGCAGCCCCTCGGACAGGGGGGCCTACGAGCAGTACTTC
V: TRBV9
size: .
D: TRBD1
J: TRBJ2-7

CDR3: CASSTGLPNTGELFF
DNA: TGTGCCAGCTCAACAGGGCTGCCGAACACCGGGGAGCTGTTTTTT
V: TRBV18
size: .
D: .
J: TRBJ2-2

CDR3: CASSLRTEDFEAFF
DNA: TGTGCCAGCAGCCTTAGGACAGAGGACTTTGAAGCTTTCTTT
V: TRBV21-1
size: .
D: .
J: TRBJ1-1

CDR3: CASSGSYEQYF
DNA: TGTGCCAGCAGTGGCTCCTACGAGCAGTACTTC
V: TRBV6-4
size: .
D: .
J: TRBJ2-7

CDR3: CASTPQRRTGPYNEQFF
DNA: TGTGCCAGCACCCCCCAGCGACGGACCGGACCCTACAATGAGCAGTTCTTC
V: TRBV27
size: .
D: .
J: TRBJ2-1

CDR3: CASSYGLAVNNEQFF
DNA: TGTGCCAGCAGTTACGGGCTAGCGGTAAACAATGAGCAGTTCTTC
V: TRBV6-2/TRBV6-3
size: .
D: TRBD2
J: TRBJ2-1

CDR3: CASSIRGGQFF
DNA: TGTGCCAGCAGCATCAGGGGTGGGCAGTTCTTC
V: TRBV12-3/TRBV12-4
size: .
D: .
J: TRBJ2-1

CDR3: CASSLTPGGTGNQPQHF
DNA: TGCGCCAGCAGCTTGACCCCAGGGGGCACAGGCAATCAGCCCCAGCATTTT
V: TRBV5-1
size: once
D: TRBD1
J: TRBJ1-5

CDR3: CASSLTGVRNSPLHF
DNA: TGTGCCAGCAGTTTAACAGGGGTGAGGAATTCACCCCTCCACTTT
V: TRBV6-5
size: .
D: TRBD1
J: TRBJ1-6

CDR3: CASSPLYGETQYF
DNA: TGCGCCAGCAGCCCCCTTTATGGAGAGACCCAGTACTTC
V: TRBV4-1
size: .
D: .
J: TRBJ2-5